Listed here are 11 T cell receptor beta chains from one sample, sequenced in a study of blood T cell repertoires in COVID-19 (TCRdb year 2020). The library was prepared using the immunoSEQ multiplex PCR assay. TCRdb carries this immuneACCESS record with in-frame sequences only. Its versions omit some clonotypes, under half of them owing to an unresolved V gene in the studies checked, with the rest unexplained. The sample table lists around 200,000 clones, 75% to 90% of them with a count of one. The biggest ten clones account for 1.1% of the sample. The material sequenced was peripheral blood. The receptors were gathered from a man aged 25 to 45 with acute or convalescent COVID-19.

The table lists this clone with a count of one. V gene TRBV28 combines with J gene TRBJ1-5, with D possibly matching TRBD1 (5 bases). With 3 bases removed from V and 5 bases from J, the gap between germline ends came to 14 bases. This CDR3 has 15 residues. Germline assignment: CDR1 MDHEN and CDR2 SYDVKM. This CDR3 is CASSFAGRADQPQHF. As DNA, the CDR3 is TGTGCCAGCAGTTTTGCAGGCAGGGCGGATCAGCCCCAGCATTTT.

The chain recombines TRBV28 with TRBJ2-5, with TRBD2 identical over 15 bases. The germline CDR1 and CDR2 sequences are MDHEN and SYDVKM. The CDR3 spans 17 residues. The trim removed 7 bases at V and 2 bases at J, leaving 8 bases unmatched. CDR3 in DNA: TGTGCCAGCAACCGCCCCGGACTAGCGGGGGGGCAAGAGACCCAGTACTTC. Encoded protein: CASNRPGLAGGQETQYF.

This clone appeared a single time. The chain has TRBV7-2 and TRBJ2-1; 12 nucleotides agree with TRBD2. With 3 bases clipped from V and 9 bases from J, the junction kept 3 bases outside the gene matches. CDR1 is SGHTA, CDR2 FQGNSA, per germline. This CDR3 comprises 14 residues. The CDR3 nucleotides read TGTGCCAGCAGCTTGACTAGCGGGAGAGTTGAGCAGTTCTTC. The encoded protein is CASSLTSGRVEQFF.

This clone was detected once. V and J are TRBV29-1 and TRBJ1-2; D gene ambiguous. The germline V and J ends were trimmed by 0 bases and 4 bases, with 18 bases remaining between them. This CDR3 is built from 16 residues. The germline gives CDR1 SQVTM, CDR2 ANQGSEA. The CDR3 DNA is TGCAGCGTTGAAGATGGCAGGCTCACAAGGTTCTATGGCTACACCTTC. Translating gives CSVEDGRLTRFYGYTF.

This rearrangement joins TRBV6-5 to TRBJ1-1; D gene uncertain. Germline V gives CDR1 MNHEY, CDR2 SVGAGI. The CDR3 totals 13 residues. Trimming left V 6 bases short and J 3 bases short, with 11 bases between. The CDR3 nucleotides are TGTGCCAGCAGGGGAGTCCTGGACACTGAAGCTTTCTTT. Amino acids: CASRGVLDTEAFF.

The chain uses TRBV12-3 or TRBV12-4 and TRBJ1-5; 11 nucleotides agree with TRBD1. With V trimmed by 8 bases and J by 8 bases, 2 bases remained unmatched. This CDR3 has 12 residues. As DNA, the CDR3 is TGTGCCAGCCGGACAGGGGGCGAGCCCCAGCATTTT. Its translation: CASRTGGEPQHF.

The chain is built from TRBV27 and TRBJ2-1; 10 bases line up with TRBD2. Germline trimming cut 2 bases from V and 7 bases from J; bases unmatched to any gene: 11. The germline CDR1 and CDR2 sequences are MNHEY and SMNVEV (reference sequence). The CDR3 contains 17 residues. The CDR3 region is CASSLITGTSAQNEQFF. The CDR3 nucleotides are TGTGCCAGCAGTTTAATAACCGGGACTAGCGCCCAAAATGAGCAGTTCTTC.

The chain combines TRBV19 with TRBJ1-5; D is perhaps TRBD1 (6 bases). The ends were cut back, 1 base at V and 6 bases at J, with 16 bases in the middle. The CDR3 contains 16 residues. Germline V gene lookup returns CDR1 LNHDA and CDR2 SQIVND (reference sequence). The DNA for the CDR3 is TGTGCCAGTAGTATAGGACAAGGGCAGGGGAGTCAGCCCCAGCATTTT. This codes for CASSIGQGQGSQPQHF.

The chain uses TRBV7-9 and TRBJ1-4; no definite D call. The germline V gene has CDR1 SEHNR and CDR2 FQNEAQ (reference sequence). The CDR3 has 12 amino acids. Trimming stripped 2 bases from V and 7 bases from J, with 5 bases between. The CDR3 DNA is TGTGCCAGCAGCTTATACGGTGAAAAACTGTTTTTT. This gives the protein CASSLYGEKLFF. The entire variable domain, with the rest obtained from reference TRBV7-9 and TRBJ1-4, is as follows: DTGVSQNPRHKITKRGQNVTFRCDPISEHNRLYWYRQTLGQGPEFLTYFQNEAQLEKSRLLSDRFSAERPKGSFSTLEIQRTEQGDSAMYLCASSLYGEKLFFGSGTQLSVL.

The V gene is TRBV28, the J gene TRBJ1-4, with D possibly being TRBD1 (6 bases). Per germline, CDR1 MDHEN and CDR2 SYDVKM. The V and J ends lost 2 bases and 6 bases respectively, with 13 bases between them. The CDR3 contains 15 residues. The chain's CDR3 is CASSLVRGGYEKLFF. DNA of the CDR3: TGTGCCAGCAGTTTAGTCAGGGGCGGATATGAAAAACTGTTTTTT.

This chain connects TRBV28 to TRBJ1-2; no clear D. The CDR3 is 15 residues long. V was cut by 3 bases and J by 6 bases, with 17 bases left in between. Germline CDR1 and CDR2: MDHEN and SYDVKM. The CDR3 region has the DNA TGTGCCAGCAGTTTTAAGACTGCAATGAGCGATGGCTACACCTTC. This encodes CASSFKTAMSDGYTF.